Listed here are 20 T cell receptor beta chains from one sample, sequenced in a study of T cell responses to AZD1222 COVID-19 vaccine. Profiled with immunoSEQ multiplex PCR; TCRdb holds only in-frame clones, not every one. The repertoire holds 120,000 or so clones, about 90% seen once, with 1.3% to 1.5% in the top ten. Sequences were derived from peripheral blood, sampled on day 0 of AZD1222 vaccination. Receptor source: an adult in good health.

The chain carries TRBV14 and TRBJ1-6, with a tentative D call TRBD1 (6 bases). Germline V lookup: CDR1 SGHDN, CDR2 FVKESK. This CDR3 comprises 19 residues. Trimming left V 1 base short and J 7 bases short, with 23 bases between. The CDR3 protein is CASSQVGATGFGWNSPLHF. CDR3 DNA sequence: TGTGCCAGCAGCCAAGTCGGGGCGACAGGCTTCGGTTGGAATTCACCCCTCCACTTT. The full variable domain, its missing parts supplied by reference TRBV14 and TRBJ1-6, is EAGVTQFPSHSVIEKGQTVTLRCDPISGHDNLYWYRRVMGKEIKFLLHFVKESKQDESGMPNNRFLAERTGGTYSTLKVQPAELEDSGVYFCASSQVGATGFGWNSPLHFGNGTRLTVT.

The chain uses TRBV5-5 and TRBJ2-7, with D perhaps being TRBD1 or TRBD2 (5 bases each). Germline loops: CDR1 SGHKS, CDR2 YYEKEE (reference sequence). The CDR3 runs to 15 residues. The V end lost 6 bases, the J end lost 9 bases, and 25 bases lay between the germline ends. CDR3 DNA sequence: TGTGCCAGCAACCTGAACCGGGACGGCGGCAGAAGGCAGTACTTC. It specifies CASNLNRDGGRRQYF.

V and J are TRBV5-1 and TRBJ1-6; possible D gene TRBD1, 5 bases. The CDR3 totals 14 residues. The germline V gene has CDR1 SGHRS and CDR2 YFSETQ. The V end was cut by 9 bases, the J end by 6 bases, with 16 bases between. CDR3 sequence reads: CATRDPRGNSPLHF. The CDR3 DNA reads TGCGCCACCCGGGACCCGAGGGGTAATTCACCCCTCCACTTT.

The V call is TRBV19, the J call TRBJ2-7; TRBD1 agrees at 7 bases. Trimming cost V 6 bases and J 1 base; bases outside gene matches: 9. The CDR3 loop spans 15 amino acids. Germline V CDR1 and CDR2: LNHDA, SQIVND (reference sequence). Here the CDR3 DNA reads TGTGCCAGTAGCCAAAGGGGGACAGTATCCTACGAGCAGTACTTC. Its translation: CASSQRGTVSYEQYF.

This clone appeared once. DNA for the CDR3: TGTGCCAGCAGTCTCCAGAACACTGAAGCTTTCTTT. Amino acids: CASSLQNTEAFF. The J gene is TRBJ1-1, the V gene TRBV28, with no clear D. The CDR3 is 12 residues long. Trimming took 5 bases from V and 1 from J, leaving 5 bases between them. Looked up from germline, CDR1 is MDHEN and CDR2 is SYDVKM.

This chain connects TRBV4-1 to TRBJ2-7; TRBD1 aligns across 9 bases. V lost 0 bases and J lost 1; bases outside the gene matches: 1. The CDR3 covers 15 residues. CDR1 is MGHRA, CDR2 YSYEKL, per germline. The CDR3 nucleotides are TGCGCCAGCAGCCAAGATGGGACAGGGTCCTACGAGCAGTACTTC. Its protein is CASSQDGTGSYEQYF.

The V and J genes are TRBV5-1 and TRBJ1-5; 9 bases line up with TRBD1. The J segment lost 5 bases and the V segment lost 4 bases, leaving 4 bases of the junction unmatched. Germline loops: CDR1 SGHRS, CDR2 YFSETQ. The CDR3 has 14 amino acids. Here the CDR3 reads CASSPRQGDQPQHF. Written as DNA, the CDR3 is TGCGCCAGCAGCCCCAGACAGGGGGATCAGCCCCAGCATTTT. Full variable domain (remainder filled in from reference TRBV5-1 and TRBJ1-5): KAGVTQTPRYLIKTRGQQVTLSCSPISGHRSVSWYQQTPGQGLQFLFEYFSETQRNKGNFPGRFSGRQFSNSRSEMNVSTLELGDSALYLCASSPRQGDQPQHFGDGTRLSIL.

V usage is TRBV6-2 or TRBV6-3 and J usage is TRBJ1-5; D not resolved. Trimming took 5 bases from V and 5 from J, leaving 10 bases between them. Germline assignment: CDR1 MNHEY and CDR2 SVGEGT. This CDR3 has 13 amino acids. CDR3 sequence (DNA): TGTGCCAGCAGTAAGGGCGGTGATCAGCCCCAGCATTTT. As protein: CASSKGGDQPQHF.

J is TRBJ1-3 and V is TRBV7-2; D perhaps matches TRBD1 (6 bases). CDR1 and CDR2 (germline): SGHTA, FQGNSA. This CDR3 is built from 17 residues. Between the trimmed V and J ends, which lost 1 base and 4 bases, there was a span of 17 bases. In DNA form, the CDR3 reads TGTGCCAGCAGCTTAGGGGGACACCGGTCGTTGGGAAACACCATATATTTT. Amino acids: CASSLGGHRSLGNTIYF.

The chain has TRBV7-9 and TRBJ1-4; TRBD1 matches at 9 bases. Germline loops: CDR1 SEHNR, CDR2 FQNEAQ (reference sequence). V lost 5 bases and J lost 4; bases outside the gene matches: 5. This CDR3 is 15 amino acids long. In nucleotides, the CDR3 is TGTGCCAGCAGCATCTCGACAGGGGGTAATGAAAAACTGTTTTTT. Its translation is CASSISTGGNEKLFF.

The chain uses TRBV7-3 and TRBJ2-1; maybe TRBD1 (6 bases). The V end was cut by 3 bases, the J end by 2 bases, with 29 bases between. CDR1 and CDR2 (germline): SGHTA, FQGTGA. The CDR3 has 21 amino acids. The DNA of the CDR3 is TGTGCCAGCAGCTTTCCCCCCCGGAGACAGGTAAAAGATGGCCCCTACAATGAGCAGTTCTTC. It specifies CASSFPPRRQVKDGPYNEQFF.

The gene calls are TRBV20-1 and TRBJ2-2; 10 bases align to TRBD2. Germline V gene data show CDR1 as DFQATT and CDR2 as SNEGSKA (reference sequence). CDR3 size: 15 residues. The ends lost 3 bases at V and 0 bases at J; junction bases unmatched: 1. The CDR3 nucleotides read TGCAGTGCTAGTGGACTAGCGGCGAACACCGGGGAGCTGTTTTTT. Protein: CSASGLAANTGELFF.

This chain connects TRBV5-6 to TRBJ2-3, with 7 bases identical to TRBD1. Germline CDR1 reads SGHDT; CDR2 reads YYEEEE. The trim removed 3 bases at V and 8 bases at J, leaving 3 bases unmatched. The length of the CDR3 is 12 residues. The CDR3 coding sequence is TGTGCCAGCAGCTGGACAGGTTCTACGCAGTATTTT. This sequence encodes CASSWTGSTQYF.

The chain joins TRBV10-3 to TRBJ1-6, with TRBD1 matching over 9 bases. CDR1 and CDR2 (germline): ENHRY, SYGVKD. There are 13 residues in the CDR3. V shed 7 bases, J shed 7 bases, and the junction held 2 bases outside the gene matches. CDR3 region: CAIKGTGNSPLHF. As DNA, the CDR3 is TGTGCCATCAAAGGGACAGGGAATTCACCCCTCCACTTT.

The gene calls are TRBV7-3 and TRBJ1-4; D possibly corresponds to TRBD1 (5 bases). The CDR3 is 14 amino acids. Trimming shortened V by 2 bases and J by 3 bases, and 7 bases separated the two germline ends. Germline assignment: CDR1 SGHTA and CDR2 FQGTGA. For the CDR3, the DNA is TGTGCCAGCAGCTTACGACAGCCTAATGAAAAACTGTTTTTT. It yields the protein CASSLRQPNEKLFF.

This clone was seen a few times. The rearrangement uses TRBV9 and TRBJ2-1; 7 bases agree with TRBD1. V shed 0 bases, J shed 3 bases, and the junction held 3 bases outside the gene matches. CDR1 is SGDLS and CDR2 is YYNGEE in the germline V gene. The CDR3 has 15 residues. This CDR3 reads CASSVEQGSYNEQFF. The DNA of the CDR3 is TGTGCCAGCAGCGTAGAACAGGGGAGCTACAATGAGCAGTTCTTC.

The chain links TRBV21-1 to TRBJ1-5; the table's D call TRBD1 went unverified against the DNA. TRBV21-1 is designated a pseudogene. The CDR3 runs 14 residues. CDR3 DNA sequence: TGTGCCAGCAGCCAGGGGCAGGGTCGTCAGCCCCAGCATTTT. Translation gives CASSQGQGRQPQHF.

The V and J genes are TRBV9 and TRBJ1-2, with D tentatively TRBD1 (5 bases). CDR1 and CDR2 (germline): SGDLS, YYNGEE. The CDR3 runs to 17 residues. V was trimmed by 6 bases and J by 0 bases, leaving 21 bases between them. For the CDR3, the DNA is TGTGCCAGCATTATTGCTTGGGGGTCAGCGACTAACTATGGCTACACCTTC. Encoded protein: CASIIAWGSATNYGYTF.

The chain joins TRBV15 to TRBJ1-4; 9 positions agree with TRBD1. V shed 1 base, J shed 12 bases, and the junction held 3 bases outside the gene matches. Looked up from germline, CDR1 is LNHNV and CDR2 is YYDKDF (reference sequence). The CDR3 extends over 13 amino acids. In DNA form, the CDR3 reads TGTGCCACCAGCAGAGGGGGACAGGGACAACTGTTTTTT. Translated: CATSRGGQGQLFF.

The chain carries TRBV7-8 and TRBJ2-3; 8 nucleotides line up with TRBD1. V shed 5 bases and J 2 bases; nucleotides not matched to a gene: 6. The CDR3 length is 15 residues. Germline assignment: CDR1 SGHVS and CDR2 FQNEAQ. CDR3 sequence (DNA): TGTGCCAGCAGCCGTGACAGGGGCCCCACAGATACGCAGTATTTT. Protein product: CASSRDRGPTDTQYF.